The 7 T cell receptor beta chains in this list originate from one sample, sequenced in a study of T cells after yellow fever vaccination. TCRdb recomputed calls from the 5' RACE reads with MiXCR, one row per CDR3 protein. The sample includes 300,000 to 400,000 distinct CDR3 sequences, around an eighth of them seen just once. The source was CD4+ T cells sorted from PBMCs, collected 15 days after the yellow fever booster vaccination. These receptors all come from a man younger than 35 who received the YFV17D yellow fever vaccine.

This clonotype turned up a few times. The chain is built from TRBV4-1 and TRBJ2-7, with D perhaps being TRBD1 or TRBD2 (5 bases each). Germline V lookup: CDR1 MGHRA, CDR2 YSYEKL. The CDR3 extends over 18 amino acids. Deletions cut 0 bases from V and 3 bases from J, with 21 bases between. The CDR3 reads CASSQDRGTVGIYYEQYF. The DNA of the CDR3 is TGCGCCAGCAGCCAAGACCGAGGGACGGTCGGAATCTACTACGAGCAGTACTTC.

The table lists this clonotype with many counts. The chain combines TRBV29-1 with TRBJ2-1; possibly TRBD1 for D (5 bases). This CDR3 comprises 13 residues. Trimming took 7 bases from V and 0 from J, leaving 10 bases between them. Germline CDR1 SQVTM, CDR2 ANQGSEA. The CDR3 sequence: CSGGRSSYNEQFF. CDR3 nucleotides: TGCAGCGGGGGCCGGAGCTCCTACAATGAGCAGTTCTTC.

The chain combines TRBV28 with TRBJ2-6; no clear D gene. V lost 8 bases and J lost 2, with 7 bases in between. The CDR3 length is 13 residues. CDR1 and CDR2 (germline): MDHEN, SYDVKM. The CDR3 loop is CASLSPGANVLTF. The CDR3 DNA reads as TGTGCCAGCCTCTCCCCTGGGGCCAACGTCCTGACTTTC. Full variable domain (rest looked up from reference TRBV28 and TRBJ2-6): DVKVTQSSRYLVKRTGEKVFLECVQDMDHENMFWYRQDPGLGLRLIYFSYDVKMKEKGDIPEGYSVSREKKERFSLILESASTNQTSMYLCASLSPGANVLTFGAGSRLTVL.

The V and J genes are TRBV3-2 and TRBJ2-3. TRBV3-2 is a pseudogene. This CDR3 has 11 amino acids. Here the CDR3 reads CASMGTDTQYF. CDR3 nucleotide sequence: TGTGCCAGCATGGGCACAGATACGCAGTATTTT.

The table lists this clonotype with a few counts. This rearrangement joins TRBV4-3 to TRBJ2-1; the D gene is possibly TRBD2 (7 bases). The ends were cut back, 6 bases at V and 4 bases at J, with 34 bases in the middle. Germline V lookup: CDR1 LGHNA, CDR2 YSLEER. The CDR3 spans 21 residues. CDR3 amino acids: CASRRRGRRSSGEVPYNEQFF. The CDR3, as DNA: TGCGCCAGCAGGAGGCGGGGGCGGAGGTCTAGCGGAGAGGTACCATACAATGAGCAGTTCTTC.

The gene calls are TRBV20-1 and TRBJ1-1, with a possible D match to TRBD1 (5 bases). Per the germline V gene, CDR1 is DFQATT and CDR2 is SNEGSKA (reference sequence). V was trimmed by 0 bases and J by 3 bases, leaving 8 bases between them. This CDR3 has 13 amino acids. The CDR3 bases are TGCAGTGCTAGAGACCAGGGTGACACTGAAGCTTTCTTT. It is translated as CSARDQGDTEAFF.

This chain joins TRBV5-1 and TRBJ2-1; TRBD2 matches 7 bases. V gave up 1 base and J gave up 0 bases; unmatched junction bases: 7. CDR3 length equals 17 residues. CDR1 is SGHRS, CDR2 YFSETQ, per germline. In DNA, the CDR3 is TGCGCCAGCAGCTTGAGGAGCGGGGTCAGCTCCTACAATGAGCAGTTCTTC. It encodes CASSLRSGVSSYNEQFF.